This T cell receptor (beta chain) was documented in a study of CD8 T cells in Susac syndrome. Reverse transcription used about 0.45 to 1 ug RNA and random hexamers. An immunoSEQ multiplex PCR generated amplified TCR beta CDR3 products spanning 54 Vbeta and 13 Jbeta. TCRdb called the immunoSEQ multiplex PCR reads again in MiXCR, with one record for every CDR3 protein. The data hold hundreds of thousands of distinct CDR3 sequences, with roughly 95% observed a single time. The CDR3 loop spans 15 amino acids. The ends were cut back, 6 bases at V and 0 bases at J, with 15 bases in the middle. The study sequenced TCR beta in blood CD8+ and CD4+ T cells. Negative isolation was used for CD8+ and CD4+ T cells and FACS enrichment for TEMRA cells.

The receptor was derived from a human donor with multiple sclerosis. The gene calls are TRBV23-1 and TRBJ2-7; D tentatively reads TRBD1 or TRBD2 (5 bases each). TRBV23-1 carries the ORF label, with uncertain function. The sequenced sample consisted of CD4+ T cells from PBMCs. The CDR3 coding sequence is TGCGCCAGCAGCCAGGAGGACATAAGCTCCTACGAGCAGTACGTC. Translating it yields CASSQEDISSYEQYV.